This T cell receptor beta chain was found in a study of monozygotic twins with inflammatory bowel disease. In germline, CDR1 is MRHNA, CDR2 SNTAGT. The CDR3 is 14 residues long. From its re-call of the 5' RACE reads, TCRdb lists each CDR3 protein once, without DNA. The sample holds under 150,000 distinct CDR3 sequences. The TCR comes from a human donor with ulcerative colitis or Crohn's disease, or a healthy co-twin of an affected twin (not recorded which). The material sequenced was blood. This chain joins TRBV6-4 and TRBJ2-3. The CDR3 loop reads CASSDSVSTDTQYF.